This section outlines one T cell receptor beta chain sequence together with its context. Residents of about two dozen US areas, aged about 18 to 95 years, made up the participants. The CDR3 loop spans 15 amino acids. Losses at the gene ends were 7 bases for V and 1 base for J; bases not matched to a gene: 4. Germline V gene lookup returns CDR1 MDHEN and CDR2 SYDVKM. Authors' data handling: Amplification of reference gene primers was used by the study to estimate nucleated cell counts. Clones were read by immunoSEQ multiplex PCR, and TCRdb kept only the in-frame ones, dropping some. The V and J calls and clone size are taken from that table; D and trimming were inferred from the DNA. The data show a few hundred thousand clones, roughly 87% seen once. The data belong to a study of blood T cell repertoires in COVID-19. Study-wide background: Donors in the United States, Italy and Spain gave samples during acute or convalescent COVID-19. From T cells, B-cell-depleted T cells, or PBMCs came the material, which was cDNA or gDNA.

The rearrangement joins TRBV28 to TRBJ2-7, with 13 bases aligning to TRBD2. The clonotype comes from a woman younger than 45 who had recovered from COVID-19. Material: PBMCs or T cells enriched from blood (not recorded which). The DNA for the CDR3 is TGTGCCAGCACCAGGACTAGCGGGGGATCCTACGAGCAGTACTTC. Its protein is CASTRTSGGSYEQYF.